The clone carrying this TCR beta chain appeared once. Its target is unknown. On the basis of clinical symptoms, serum thyroxine and TRAb, thyroid ultrasound and orbital computed tomography, diagnoses were made. The entry originates in a study of T cells in Graves' hyperthyroidism and ophthalmopathy. Germline V CDR1 and CDR2: MDHEN, SYDVKM. The CDR3 sequence is 15 residues long. V trimming: 10 bases; J trimming: 6 bases; junction bases outside the gene matches: 12. Study findings and constraints: In the analysis, a 13 V-J model separated ophthalmopathy from stable hyperthyroidism.

The investigators amplified TCR beta CDR3 regions from RNA transcripts. HTBI primers were the set used in a first-round RT-PCR of the TCR CDR3. TCRdb fed the multiplex PCR reads into MiXCR, producing one record per CDR3 protein. The sample consists of approximately 380,000 distinct CDR3 sequences, around an eighth of them appearing once. The sample taken for sequencing was blood. V and J are TRBV28 and TRBJ2-1; 10 nucleotides agree with TRBD2. This sequence originates from a man aged 50-60 years with Graves' ophthalmopathy. DNA of the CDR3: TGTGCCACCAAGAACCCCGGGACTAGCGTCAATGAGCAGTTCTTC. Residues: CATKNPGTSVNEQFF.